This T cell receptor (beta chain) was captured by sequencing in a study of Graves' ophthalmopathy and Graves' hyperthyroidism. Study overall: The authors defined stable hyperthyroidism as no ophthalmopathy within 18 months of follow-up. Regarding the study as a whole: The model forecast ophthalmopathy progression, reaching roughly 70% sensitivity and approximately 79% specificity. An approximately 83% specificity and around 86% sensitivity were achieved by a 13-signature model that separated ophthalmopathy from stable hyperthyroidism.

A diagnosis was made from clinical symptoms together with serum thyroxine, TRAb, thyroid ultrasound and orbital computed tomography. For repertoire sequencing, the TCR beta CDR3 regions were amplified from RNA transcripts. HTBI-primed first-round RT-PCR preceded second-round multiplex PCR. TCRdb re-called the multiplex PCR reads through MiXCR, storing one row per CDR3 protein. This sample has about 550,000 distinct CDR3 sequences, with just under 40% found just once. This clonotype has a handful of counts. Its antigen is unknown. V shed 5 bases and J 4 bases; nucleotides not matched to a gene: 5. This CDR3 has 14 residues. From germline, CDR1 is MNHEY and CDR2 SMNVEV (reference sequence).

The chain recombines TRBV27 with TRBJ1-3; 7 bases line up with TRBD1. The clonotype was recovered from an adult man with Graves' hyperthyroidism. The sequenced sample consisted of peripheral blood or thyroid tissue (not recorded which). The CDR3 DNA follows: TGTGCCAGCAGTCTCCGGGACAGCGGAAACACCATATATTTT. It is translated as CASSLRDSGNTIYF.